These T cell receptor beta chains were read from a single sample in a study of chemoradiotherapy in HPV16-positive cancers. TCRdb keeps only in-frame clones here, not all; method: immunoSEQ multiplex PCR. The table has approximately 14,000 clones, about nine tenths seen once; the top ten hold about 2.5%. The sample consisted of blood, taken from a patient who underwent chemoradiotherapy. The receptors were gathered from a human donor with HPV-associated anogenital cancer. CDR3s include the opening cysteine and the closing phenylalanine or tryptophan. A D gene is named only where the DNA matches it firmly. A row's size may be missing; if present it is once, few, many or a size class.

d_call: NA
v_call: TRBV30
clone_size: NA
cdr3_length: 13
j_call: TRBJ2-2
cdr3_nt: TGTGCCTGGAGGGGTCAGGCCACCGGGGAGCTGTTTTTT
cdr3_aa: CAWRGQATGELFF

d_call: NA
v_call: TRBV20-1
clone_size: NA
cdr3_length: 11
j_call: TRBJ2-7
cdr3_nt: TGCAGTGCTAGCCCAACCTACGAGCAGTACTTC
cdr3_aa: CSASPTYEQYF

d_call: TRBD1
v_call: TRBV6-6
clone_size: NA
cdr3_length: 15
j_call: TRBJ1-2
cdr3_nt: TGTGCCAGTAACCCTCGGGACAGGGCCAACTATGGCTACACCTTC
cdr3_aa: CASNPRDRANYGYTF

d_call: NA
v_call: TRBV7-8
clone_size: NA
cdr3_length: 14
j_call: TRBJ2-5
cdr3_nt: TGTGCCAGCAGCCGCGGGACTGTACAAGAGACCCAGTACTTC
cdr3_aa: CASSRGTVQETQYF

d_call: NA
v_call: TRBV30
clone_size: few
cdr3_length: 14
j_call: TRBJ2-2
cdr3_nt: TGTGCCTGGAGCCCGGGCGGGGTCACCGGGGAGCTGTTTTTT
cdr3_aa: CAWSPGGVTGELFF

d_call: NA
v_call: TRBV7-9
clone_size: once
cdr3_length: 16
j_call: TRBJ2-7
cdr3_nt: TGTGCCAGCAGCTGGAGCAGTGGGGGCGGCTCCTACGAGCAGTACTTC
cdr3_aa: CASSWSSGGGSYEQYF

d_call: NA
v_call: TRBV15
clone_size: NA
cdr3_length: 15
j_call: TRBJ1-4
cdr3_nt: TGTGCCACCAGCAGAGAGGGGGCGGAGGGAGAAAAACTGTTTTTT
cdr3_aa: CATSREGAEGEKLFF

d_call: NA
v_call: TRBV5-6
clone_size: NA
cdr3_length: 15
j_call: TRBJ2-7
cdr3_nt: TGTGCCAGCAGCTTGGGTTACAGGGACTCCTACGAGCAGTACTTC
cdr3_aa: CASSLGYRDSYEQYF

d_call: TRBD1
v_call: TRBV27
clone_size: NA
cdr3_length: 13
j_call: TRBJ1-5
cdr3_nt: TGTGCCAGCACCACAGGGGATGGTCAGCCCCAGCATTTT
cdr3_aa: CASTTGDGQPQHF

d_call: NA
v_call: TRBV25-1
clone_size: NA
cdr3_length: 14
j_call: TRBJ2-3
cdr3_nt: TGTGCCAGCAGTGACGGGCCTTGGTTAGATACGCAGTATTTT
cdr3_aa: CASSDGPWLDTQYF

d_call: NA
v_call: TRBV19
clone_size: NA
cdr3_length: 14
j_call: TRBJ2-1
cdr3_nt: TGTGCCAGTAACACCCTCAGCGGCTACAATGAGCAGTTCTTC
cdr3_aa: CASNTLSGYNEQFF

d_call: NA
v_call: TRBV7-9
clone_size: NA
cdr3_length: 18
j_call: TRBJ2-1
cdr3_nt: TGTGCCAGCAGCTCTCCGGGGGAGGTTACGAGCTCCTACAATGAGCAGTTCTTC
cdr3_aa: CASSSPGEVTSSYNEQFF

d_call: TRBD1
v_call: TRBV28
clone_size: NA
cdr3_length: 13
j_call: TRBJ2-3
cdr3_nt: TGTGCCAGCAGGGTACAGGGGGGTGATACGCAGTATTTT
cdr3_aa: CASRVQGGDTQYF

d_call: NA
v_call: TRBV4-2
clone_size: NA
cdr3_length: 16
j_call: TRBJ2-3
cdr3_nt: TGTGCCAGCAGCCAAGGGGCCGTTACCCGCACAGATACGCAGTATTTT
cdr3_aa: CASSQGAVTRTDTQYF

d_call: NA
v_call: TRBV7-8
clone_size: NA
cdr3_length: 15
j_call: TRBJ2-5
cdr3_nt: TGTGCCAGCAGCTTTGGGCGGGCATCCCAAGAGACCCAGTACTTC
cdr3_aa: CASSFGRASQETQYF

d_call: NA
v_call: TRBV7-3
clone_size: NA
cdr3_length: 16
j_call: TRBJ2-2
cdr3_nt: TGTGCCAGCAGCTCTCGACAGGGAGGGGCAGCCGGGGAGCTGTTTTTT
cdr3_aa: CASSSRQGGAAGELFF

d_call: NA
v_call: TRBV6-5
clone_size: NA
cdr3_length: 14
j_call: TRBJ2-1
cdr3_nt: TGTGCCAGCAGCCTAGGACAGAACTACAATGAGCAGTTCTTC
cdr3_aa: CASSLGQNYNEQFF

d_call: TRBD1
v_call: TRBV9
clone_size: NA
cdr3_length: 15
j_call: TRBJ2-5
cdr3_nt: TGTGCCAGCAGCGGCAACAGGGGGCCGGGGGAGACCCAGTACTTC
cdr3_aa: CASSGNRGPGETQYF